The clone carrying this TCR beta chain was counted ten times or more. Individuals drawn from 20 to 25 US areas were about 18 to 95 years old. The study assigned cohorts using participant-reported clinical history. Original handling: Reference gene primer amplification gave nucleated cell count estimates. Assay: immunoSEQ multiplex PCR; the TCRdb copy retains only in-frame clones and omits some. The DNA was the basis for D and trimming; V, J and clone size are from that table. The sample has hundreds of thousands of clones, over 80% seen once. This record comes from a study of blood T cell repertoires in COVID-19. Study summary: Collection of acute and convalescent COVID-19 samples took place in the United States, Italy and Spain.

The sequencing input was PBMCs or T cells enriched from blood (not recorded which). This clonotype originated in a woman younger than 45 with acute COVID-19.

The CDR3 region has the DNA TGTGCCATCAGGGAGCGGGGGGCTACCTACGAGCAGTACTTC. This gives the protein CAIRERGATYEQYF. The chain is built from TRBV10-3 and TRBJ2-7, with 9 bases lining up with TRBD2. The V gene's germline CDR1 is ENHRY and CDR2 SYGVKD. The CDR3 has 14 residues. J was trimmed by 2 bases and V by 6 bases; bases with no gene match: 5.